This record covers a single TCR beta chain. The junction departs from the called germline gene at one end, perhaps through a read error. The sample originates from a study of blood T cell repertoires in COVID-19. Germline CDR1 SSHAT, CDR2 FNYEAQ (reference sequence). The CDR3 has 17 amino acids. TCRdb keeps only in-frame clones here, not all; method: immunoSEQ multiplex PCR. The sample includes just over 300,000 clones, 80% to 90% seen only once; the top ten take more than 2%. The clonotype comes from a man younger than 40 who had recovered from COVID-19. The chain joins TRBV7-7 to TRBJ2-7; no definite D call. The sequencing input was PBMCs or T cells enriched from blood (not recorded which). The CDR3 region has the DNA TGTGCTAGCAGCCCCTCGATCAACCGGGTTACTTCCTACGAGCAGTACTTC. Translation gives CASSPSINRVTSYEQYF.